These 6 T cell receptor beta chains were all obtained from the same sample, sequenced in a study of T cells in Graves' hyperthyroidism and ophthalmopathy. Amplification of TCR beta CDR3 regions used RNA as the template. Researchers ran a first-round RT-PCR on the TCR CDR3 using the HTBI primer set. MiXCR was run by TCRdb on the multiplex PCR reads, yielding one entry per CDR3 protein. The sample yields approximately 690,000 distinct CDR3 sequences, less than 25% seen once. The sequenced sample was blood. The receptor source for this set is a man younger than 40 with Graves' ophthalmopathy.

This clonotype has a count of ten or more. V usage is TRBV2 and J usage is TRBJ1-5; maybe TRBD1 (5 bases). The length of the CDR3 is 15 residues. Germline-derived CDR1 and CDR2 are SNHLY and FYNNEI. Trimming pared 5 bases from V and 4 bases from J, leaving 15 bases between. CDR3 bases: TGTGCCAGCAGTACCCGGGACGCCAAAAATCAGCCCCAGCATTTT. Amino acid sequence: CASSTRDAKNQPQHF.

The chain combines TRBV10-3 with TRBJ1-1, with no clear D. CDR1 and CDR2 (germline): ENHRY, SYGVKD. The CDR3 is 13 residues long. V lost 3 bases and J lost 6, with 11 bases in between. In DNA, the CDR3 is TGTGCCATCAGTGACCCCGGGGTACCTGAAGCTTTCTTT. It yields the protein CAISDPGVPEAFF.

This clonotype turned up a few times. The rearrangement joins TRBV25-1 to TRBJ2-2, with D possibly TRBD1 on 6 matching bases. Germline lookup yields CDR1 MGHDK and CDR2 SYGVNS. The V end lost 3 bases, the J end lost 4 bases, and 12 bases lay between the germline ends. CDR3 length: 15 amino acids. DNA of the CDR3: TGTGCCAGCAGTGACCAGGGGCGAGGCACCGGGGAGCTGTTTTTT. Translating it yields CASSDQGRGTGELFF.

At least ten counts were recorded for this clonotype. The V call is TRBV28, the J call TRBJ1-1; D not resolved. The V end was cut by 4 bases, the J end by 0 bases, with 12 bases between. The CDR3 runs 15 residues. From germline, CDR1 is MDHEN and CDR2 SYDVKM. CDR3 in DNA: TGTGCCAGCAGTTCACCCAGACACTTGAACACTGAAGCTTTCTTT. Its translation: CASSSPRHLNTEAFF.

This clonotype was detected only a few times. The chain is built from TRBV20-1 and TRBJ2-1; 10 nucleotides align to TRBD2. CDR1 is DFQATT, CDR2 SNEGSKA, per germline (reference sequence). The CDR3 covers 13 residues. V dropped 5 bases and J dropped 3; count of bases not matched to a gene: 1. Here the CDR3 reads CSAWTSGYNEQFF. The DNA of the CDR3 is TGCAGTGCTTGGACTAGCGGCTACAATGAGCAGTTCTTC.

This clonotype was picked up a small number of times. The rearrangement joins TRBV20-1 to TRBJ2-7, with D possibly being TRBD1 (6 bases). The CDR3 covers 15 residues. With 2 bases removed from V and 0 bases from J, the gap between germline ends came to 14 bases. Germline V CDR1 and CDR2: DFQATT, SNEGSKA (reference sequence). CDR3 region: CSARLQPDSSYEQYF. The DNA for the CDR3 is TGCAGTGCTAGACTCCAACCGGACAGCTCCTACGAGCAGTACTTC.